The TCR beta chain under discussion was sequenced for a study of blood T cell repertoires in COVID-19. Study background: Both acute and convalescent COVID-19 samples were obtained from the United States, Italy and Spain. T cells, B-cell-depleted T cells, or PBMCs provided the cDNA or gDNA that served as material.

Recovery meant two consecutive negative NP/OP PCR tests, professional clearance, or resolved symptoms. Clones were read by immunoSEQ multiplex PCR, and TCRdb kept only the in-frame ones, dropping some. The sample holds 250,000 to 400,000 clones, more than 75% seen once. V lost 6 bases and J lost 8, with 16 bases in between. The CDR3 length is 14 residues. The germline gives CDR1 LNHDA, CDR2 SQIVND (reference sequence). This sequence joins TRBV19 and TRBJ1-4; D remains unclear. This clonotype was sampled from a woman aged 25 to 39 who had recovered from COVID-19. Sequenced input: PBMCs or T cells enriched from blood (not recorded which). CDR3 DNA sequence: TGTGCCAGTAGGAGAGGGTGGTTGGGCGAAAAACTGTTTTTT. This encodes CASRRGWLGEKLFF.